This T cell receptor (beta chain) was profiled in a study of blood T cell repertoires in COVID-19. Study in general: Both acute and convalescent COVID-19 samples were obtained from the United States, Italy and Spain. In each case, the material was cDNA or gDNA derived from T cells, B-cell-depleted T cells, or PBMCs.

Per the original methods: Amplification from reference gene primers served as the basis for estimated nucleated cell counts. Sequencing used immunoSEQ multiplex PCR; TCRdb keeps in-frame clones, though not all of them. For V, J and clone size, that table is used; D and trimming come from the DNA. The sample contains a few hundred thousand clones, 85% of which appear only once. The J segment lost 0 bases and the V segment lost 9 bases, leaving 7 bases of the junction unmatched. The CDR3 is made up of 17 amino acids. Germline lookup yields CDR1 KGHDR and CDR2 SFDVKD. The sequenced material came from peripheral blood. This TCR was sampled from a man aged 45-65 years who had recovered from COVID-19. V and J are TRBV24-1 and TRBJ2-3; 14 positions match TRBD2. CDR3 residues: CATFRTSGRTSTDTQYF. The CDR3 DNA reads TGTGCCACCTTTCGGACTAGCGGGAGGACTAGCACAGATACGCAGTATTTT.